One sample yielded the 20 T cell receptor beta chains listed below, sequenced in a study of blood T cell repertoires in COVID-19. The protocol was immunoSEQ multiplex PCR, while the TCRdb copy is restricted to in-frame clones and leaves out a portion. Found here are 99,000 or so clones, about 90% of them singletons; the top ten hold about 1.9%. Sample: peripheral blood. The receptor source for this set is a man aged 50-60 years with COVID-19, enrolled during active disease.

The genes are TRBV19 and TRBJ2-7; perhaps TRBD1 as D (6 bases). There are 14 residues in the CDR3. V was cut by 4 bases and J by 1 base, with 11 bases left in between. CDR1 is LNHDA, CDR2 SQIVND, per germline (reference sequence). CDR3 protein: CASSRTAESYEQYF. CDR3 nucleotide sequence: TGTGCCAGTAGTAGGACAGCGGAATCCTACGAGCAGTACTTC. Looking up the rest from reference TRBV19 and TRBJ2-7 gives the full variable domain: DGGITQSPKYLFRKEGQNVTLSCEQNLNHDAMYWYRQDPGQGLRLIYYSQIVNDFQKGDIAEGYSVSREKKESFPLTVTSAQKNPTAFYLCASSRTAESYEQYFGPGTRLTVT.

The V gene is TRBV19, the J gene TRBJ1-3, with D tentatively TRBD1 (5 bases). The CDR3 spans 13 residues. The V and J ends lost 7 bases and 4 bases respectively, with 11 bases between them. Germline CDR1 and CDR2: LNHDA and SQIVND (reference sequence). CDR3 region: CASNRQAGNTIYF. The CDR3 nucleotides read TGTGCCAGTAACAGGCAGGCCGGAAACACCATATATTTT.

V gene TRBV28 combines with J gene TRBJ2-5; D call uncertain. The germline V gene has CDR1 MDHEN and CDR2 SYDVKM. V was trimmed by 3 bases and J by 5 bases, leaving 16 bases between them. This CDR3 is built from 15 residues. CDR3 coding DNA: TGTGCCAGCAGTTTGCAGCGTTGGCGTGGGGAGACCCAGTACTTC. Protein product: CASSLQRWRGETQYF.

This chain joins TRBV7-9 and TRBJ1-2; possible D gene TRBD1, 6 bases. Germline CDR1 reads SEHNR; CDR2 reads FQNEAQ (reference sequence). CDR3 length: 13 residues. Trimming stripped 5 bases from V and 6 bases from J, with 13 bases between. The CDR3 is CASSPDRQNGYTF. CDR3 coding DNA: TGTGCCAGCAGCCCAGACAGGCAGAATGGCTACACCTTC.

The table lists this clone with a few counts. The rearrangement uses TRBV6-5 and TRBJ1-2, with 8 bases fitting TRBD1. The CDR3 is made up of 15 amino acids. Losses at the gene ends were 8 bases for V and 4 bases for J; bases not matched to a gene: 12. CDR1 is MNHEY and CDR2 is SVGAGI in the germline V gene. This CDR3 reads CASATGGRGSYGYTF. For the CDR3, the DNA is TGTGCCAGCGCAACAGGGGGGCGCGGGTCCTATGGCTACACCTTC.

The V and J genes are TRBV5-8 and TRBJ1-6, with D unresolved. The germline V gene encodes CDR1 SGHTS and CDR2 YDEGEE. The CDR3 is 15 amino acids. Trimming stripped 0 bases from V and 1 base from J, with 5 bases between. The CDR3 protein is CASSLGGSYNSPLHF. CDR3 DNA sequence: TGTGCCAGCAGCTTGGGAGGATCCTATAATTCACCCCTCCACTTT.

This clone was seen only once. The chain employs TRBV5-1 and TRBJ1-6; no reliable D call. Germline loops: CDR1 SGHRS, CDR2 YFSETQ. The CDR3 has 13 residues. V lost 4 bases and J lost 8, with 10 bases in between. The CDR3 here is CASSVSRDSPLHF. CDR3 DNA sequence: TGCGCCAGCAGCGTGTCTCGGGATTCACCCCTCCACTTT.

This clone was seen only a few times. V gene TRBV7-2 combines with J gene TRBJ2-1; D possibly corresponds to TRBD2 (6 bases). Germline-derived CDR1 and CDR2 are SGHTA and FQGNSA. This CDR3 is 15 amino acids long. The V and J ends lost 1 base and 7 bases respectively, with 14 bases between them. The CDR3 here is CASSLGRGRANEQFF. The CDR3 coding sequence is TGTGCCAGCAGCTTAGGGAGGGGCAGGGCGAATGAGCAGTTCTTC.

The rearrangement uses TRBV7-8 and TRBJ2-2; tentative D call: TRBD1 (5 bases). The CDR3 runs 15 residues. V dropped 1 base and J dropped 5 bases, with 11 bases sitting between them. CDR1 and CDR2 (germline): SGHVS, FQNEAQ. The CDR3 is CASSLGRAWTGELFF. In DNA, the CDR3 is TGTGCCAGCAGCTTAGGCAGGGCATGGACCGGGGAGCTGTTTTTT. Complete variable domain (other parts from reference TRBV7-8 and TRBJ2-2): GAGVSQSPRYKVAKRGQDVALRCDPISGHVSLFWYQQALGQGPEFLTYFQNEAQLDKSGLPSDRFFAERPEGSVSTLKIQRTQQEDSAVYLCASSLGRAWTGELFFGEGSRLTVL.

This chain uses TRBV12-2 with TRBJ1-3; TRBD1 is the table's D call and was not checked against the DNA. TRBV12-2 is shown as a pseudogene. The CDR3 runs 15 residues. In DNA form, the CDR3 reads TGTGCAAGTCGCTTTACCGACAGCTCTGGAAACACCATATATTTT. Translation: CASRFTDSSGNTIYF.

The chain links TRBV29-1 to TRBJ1-5, with 7 bases lining up with TRBD1. Trimming removed 4 bases from V and 4 bases from J; junction bases left unmatched: 7. The germline gives CDR1 SQVTM, CDR2 ANQGSEA. The CDR3 contains 14 residues. The CDR3 coding sequence is TGCAGCGTTGCTACAGGGGCGGCTAATCAGCCCCAGCATTTT. Its protein product is CSVATGAANQPQHF.

This chain uses TRBV29-1 with TRBJ2-1, with D perhaps matching TRBD1 (5 bases). Per the germline V gene, CDR1 is SQVTM and CDR2 is ANQGSEA. With 7 bases removed from V and 4 bases from J, the gap between germline ends came to 17 bases. The length of the CDR3 is 14 residues. The chain's CDR3 is CSAEGRVGYNEQFF. CDR3 in DNA: TGCAGCGCCGAAGGCAGGGTCGGATACAATGAGCAGTTCTTC.

This chain joins TRBV18 and TRBJ1-1; D gene ambiguous. Germline-derived CDR1 and CDR2 are KGHSH and LQKENI. The CDR3 spans 17 residues. V lost 1 base to trimming and J lost 0 bases, with 15 bases between them. As DNA, the CDR3 is TGTGCCAGCTCACCACGTTATAACAGCCGAGTGAACACTGAAGCTTTCTTT. This gives the protein CASSPRYNSRVNTEAFF.

The gene calls are TRBV11-3 and TRBJ1-1; 8 bases match TRBD1. After removal of 5 bases from V and 3 bases from J, the junction contained 2 bases not matched to a gene. The CDR3 contains 13 residues. Germline V gene data show CDR1 as SGHNT and CDR2 as YENEEA. This CDR3 reads CASSQGAHTEAFF. CDR3 coding DNA: TGTGCCAGCAGCCAGGGGGCTCACACTGAAGCTTTCTTT.

The chain combines TRBV5-4 with TRBJ2-7, with 9 bases identical to TRBD1. The V segment lost 3 bases and the J segment 7 bases; nucleotides outside the gene matches: 14. Germline CDR1 reads SGHNT; CDR2 reads YYREEE (reference sequence). The CDR3 is 16 residues long. CDR3 nucleotides: TGTGCCAGCAGCTCAAAGAGACAGGGGGTTACCGGGGAGCAGTACTTC. Protein sequence: CASSSKRQGVTGEQYF. Using reference TRBV5-4 and TRBJ2-7 for the parts outside the CDR3, the full variable domain is ETGVTQSPTHLIKTRGQQVTLRCSSQSGHNTVSWYQQALGQGPQFIFQYYREEENGRGNFPPRFSGLQFPNYSSELNVNALELDDSALYLCASSSKRQGVTGEQYFGPGTRLTVT.

The chain carries TRBV27 and TRBJ2-1; TRBD2 matches 11 bases. This CDR3 comprises 17 residues. CDR1 MNHEY and CDR2 SMNVEV come from the germline V gene (reference sequence). The trim removed 4 bases at V and 8 bases at J, leaving 13 bases unmatched. CDR3 amino acids: CASSSLLAGALGDEQFF. CDR3 nucleotides: TGTGCCAGCAGTTCTTTACTAGCGGGGGCGCTTGGGGATGAGCAGTTCTTC.

J is TRBJ2-3 and V is TRBV7-9; 8 bases match TRBD1. This CDR3 comprises 16 residues. Germline assignment: CDR1 SEHNR and CDR2 FQNEAQ (reference sequence). Losses at the gene ends were 4 bases for V and 3 bases for J; bases not matched to a gene: 9. CDR3 DNA: TGTGCCAGCAGCTCTGGGACAGGTGGTTCAACAGATACGCAGTATTTT. Translating it yields CASSSGTGGSTDTQYF. Full variable domain (remainder filled in from reference TRBV7-9 and TRBJ2-3): DTGVSQNPRHKITKRGQNVTFRCDPISEHNRLYWYRQTLGQGPEFLTYFQNEAQLEKSRLLSDRFSAERPKGSFSTLEIQRTEQGDSAMYLCASSSGTGGSTDTQYFGPGTRLTVL.

This clone is medium-sized (0.01 to 0.1%) by share. The gene calls are TRBV10-3 and TRBJ1-5; TRBD1 matches at 7 bases. The germline V gene encodes CDR1 ENHRY and CDR2 SYGVKD. J lost 9 bases, V lost 6 bases, and 8 bases had no gene match. CDR3 length equals 13 residues. The CDR3 nucleotides are TGTGCCATCAGCGCTATACAGGGGTCGCCCCAGCATTTT. Translation gives CAISAIQGSPQHF.

The rearrangement uses TRBV5-1 and TRBJ1-2, with D perhaps matching TRBD1 (6 bases). V was cut by 0 bases and J by 7 bases, with 13 bases left in between. The CDR3 covers 14 residues. Germline CDR1 and CDR2: SGHRS and YFSETQ. The CDR3 sequence: CASSLDGGSGGYTF. CDR3 DNA sequence: TGCGCCAGCAGCTTGGATGGGGGCTCGGGTGGCTACACCTTC.

This clone was found once. The V gene is TRBV30, the J gene TRBJ2-7; D might be TRBD2 (7 bases). The germline V gene encodes CDR1 GTSNPN and CDR2 SVGIG (reference sequence). The CDR3 length is 14 residues. V lost 0 bases and J 3 bases, leaving 12 bases between the germline ends. The CDR3 sequence is CAWSVGGEVYEQYF. The CDR3 DNA is TGTGCCTGGAGTGTAGGGGGGGAAGTCTACGAGCAGTACTTC.